The rows below give T cell receptor beta chains drawn from one sample of a study of OX40 agonist ivuxolimab in advanced cancers. Produced via immunoSEQ multiplex PCR; TCRdb's table is partial and in-frame only. The data hold about 20,000 clones, with approximately 80% observed a single time. The specimen was CD4+ or CD8+ T cells sorted from blood, collected in a trial of the OX40 agonist ivuxolimab. The receptors originated from an adult with an advanced solid tumor such as melanoma, head and neck, liver or kidney cancer. Both conserved end residues are part of each CDR3. Fields, in order: clone size, D gene, J gene, CDR3 length, V gene, CDR3 protein, CDR3 DNA. The D gene is left open where the match is weak. A clone size is listed for some rows: how often the clone was seen (once, few, many), or a class if it is expanded.

size: .
D: .
J: TRBJ2-7
length: 13
V: TRBV29-1
CDR3: CSVGQRNSYEQYF
DNA: TGCAGCGTTGGGCAGAGAAACTCCTACGAGCAGTACTTC

size: .
D: .
J: TRBJ1-2
length: 13
V: TRBV19
CDR3: CASSPTVFNGYTF
DNA: TGTGCCAGTAGCCCTACAGTATTCAATGGCTACACCTTC

size: .
D: .
J: TRBJ1-1
length: 15
V: TRBV7-9
CDR3: CASRPPRQSNTEAFF
DNA: TGTGCCAGCAGGCCCCCTCGGCAGTCGAACACTGAAGCTTTCTTT

size: .
D: TRBD1
J: TRBJ2-1
length: 14
V: TRBV10-3
CDR3: CAISPGQGPNEQFF
DNA: TGTGCCATCAGTCCGGGACAGGGACCCAATGAGCAGTTCTTC

size: few
D: .
J: TRBJ2-5
length: 15
V: TRBV6-5
CDR3: CASSSSGGKGETQYF
DNA: TGTGCCAGCAGCAGCTCAGGAGGGAAGGGAGAGACCCAGTACTTC

size: .
D: .
J: TRBJ2-5
length: 14
V: TRBV7-7
CDR3: CASSRGRFQETQYF
DNA: TGTGCCAGCAGCCGAGGACGGTTCCAAGAGACCCAGTACTTC

size: .
D: TRBD2
J: TRBJ2-1
length: 15
V: TRBV7-6
CDR3: CASSGTSGAYNEQFF
DNA: TGTGCCAGCAGCGGGACTAGCGGCGCCTACAATGAGCAGTTCTTC

size: .
D: .
J: TRBJ2-1
length: 13
V: TRBV5-6
CDR3: CASSHRGSNEQFF
DNA: TGTGCCAGCAGCCATCGTGGGAGCAATGAGCAGTTCTTC

size: .
D: .
J: TRBJ1-5
length: 15
V: TRBV10-3
CDR3: CAISDAGIGNQPQHF
DNA: TGTGCCATCAGTGACGCGGGAATCGGCAATCAGCCCCAGCATTTT

size: .
D: TRBD1
J: TRBJ2-5
length: 16
V: TRBV2
CDR3: CASSPVLTGGEETQYF
DNA: TGTGCCAGCAGTCCTGTCCTGACAGGGGGTGAAGAGACCCAGTACTTC

size: few
D: .
J: TRBJ1-6
length: 17
V: TRBV11-2
CDR3: CASSPLAGSSYNSPLHF
DNA: TGTGCCAGCAGTCCCCTCGCGGGGAGCTCCTATAATTCACCCCTCCACTTT

size: .
D: TRBD1
J: TRBJ1-2
length: 16
V: TRBV4-2
CDR3: CASSREQGVGGYGYTF
DNA: TGTGCCAGCAGCCGAGAGCAGGGGGTGGGCGGCTATGGCTACACCTTC

size: .
D: .
J: TRBJ1-1
length: 14
V: TRBV30
CDR3: CAWSEDVLNTEAFF
DNA: TGTGCCTGGAGCGAGGACGTACTGAACACTGAAGCTTTCTTT

size: .
D: .
J: TRBJ2-2
length: 15
V: TRBV7-9
CDR3: CASSLEGSNTGELFF
DNA: TGTGCCAGCAGCTTAGAGGGGTCGAACACCGGGGAGCTGTTTTTT

size: few
D: .
J: TRBJ1-2
length: 14
V: TRBV11-3
CDR3: CASSLTPGRYGYTF
DNA: TGTGCCAGCAGCTTGACGCCAGGCCGCTATGGCTACACCTTC

size: once
D: .
J: TRBJ1-5
length: 15
V: TRBV7-6
CDR3: CASSLATGSNQPQHF
DNA: TGTGCCAGCAGCTTAGCTACGGGAAGCAATCAGCCCCAGCATTTT

size: .
D: TRBD1
J: TRBJ1-5
length: 13
V: TRBV19
CDR3: CASSVDRAQPQHF
DNA: TGTGCCAGTAGTGTGGACAGGGCTCAGCCCCAGCATTTT

size: .
D: .
J: TRBJ2-7
length: 14
V: TRBV19
CDR3: CASTAEGDAGEQYF
DNA: TGTGCCAGTACCGCCGAGGGGGATGCGGGCGAGCAGTACTTC

size: .
D: .
J: TRBJ2-3
length: 14
V: TRBV4-3
CDR3: CASSQGRSTDTQYF
DNA: TGCGCCAGCAGCCAAGGACGGTCCACAGATACGCAGTATTTT

size: once
D: TRBD1
J: TRBJ1-2
length: 15
V: TRBV5-1
CDR3: CASSSGGDSFDGYTF
DNA: TGCGCCAGCAGCTCAGGGGGCGACAGTTTCGATGGCTACACCTTC

size: .
D: TRBD2
J: TRBJ2-2
length: 19
V: TRBV5-1
CDR3: CASSLAGSGGSTLAGELFF
DNA: TGCGCCAGCAGCTTGGCTGGTAGCGGGGGCTCTACTTTGGCCGGGGAGCTGTTTTTT

size: .
D: .
J: TRBJ2-1
length: 19
V: TRBV4-2
CDR3: CASSQGGRLELAPYNEQFF
DNA: TGTGCCAGCAGCCAAGGGGGCCGTCTGGAATTAGCTCCCTACAATGAGCAGTTCTTC

size: .
D: TRBD1
J: TRBJ2-3
length: 16
V: TRBV10-3
CDR3: CATGEGGTGRTDTQYF
DNA: TGTGCCACTGGGGAAGGTGGGACAGGGCGCACAGATACGCAGTATTTT

size: .
D: TRBD1
J: TRBJ2-7
length: 17
V: TRBV2
CDR3: CASSESEIGDRTYEQYF
DNA: TGTGCCAGCAGTGAATCGGAAATTGGGGACAGAACCTACGAGCAGTACTTC

size: .
D: .
J: TRBJ1-2
length: 15
V: TRBV4-3
CDR3: CASSQAYSASSGYTF
DNA: TGCGCCAGCAGCCAGGCGTACAGCGCCTCTTCTGGCTACACCTTC

size: .
D: TRBD2
J: TRBJ2-1
length: 16
V: TRBV4-3
CDR3: CASSQSLAGGYNEQFF
DNA: TGCGCCAGCAGCCAATCGCTAGCGGGCGGCTACAATGAGCAGTTCTTC

size: few
D: .
J: TRBJ2-7
length: 12
V: TRBV5-6
CDR3: CASSLQGYEQYF
DNA: TGTGCCAGCAGCTTACAGGGTTACGAGCAGTACTTC

size: few
D: TRBD2
J: TRBJ2-5
length: 15
V: TRBV4-3
CDR3: CASSQERGGQETQYF
DNA: TGCGCCAGCAGCCAAGAGCGGGGGGGCCAAGAGACCCAGTACTTC

size: .
D: .
J: TRBJ2-1
length: 16
V: TRBV7-8
CDR3: CASSLGSGEHYNEQFF
DNA: TGTGCCAGCAGCTTAGGGTCCGGGGAACACTACAATGAGCAGTTCTTC

size: few
D: .
J: TRBJ2-3
length: 15
V: TRBV6-5
CDR3: CASSYSGGGPDTQYF
DNA: TGTGCCAGCAGTTACTCTGGGGGGGGGCCAGATACGCAGTATTTT

size: .
D: TRBD1
J: TRBJ2-1
length: 15
V: TRBV9
CDR3: CASSPTGTGPNEQFF
DNA: TGTGCCAGCAGCCCCACCGGGACAGGGCCCAATGAGCAGTTCTTC

size: few
D: .
J: TRBJ1-1
length: 14
V: TRBV11-2
CDR3: CASSLAGANTEAFF
DNA: TGTGCCAGCAGCTTGGCAGGGGCAAACACTGAAGCTTTCTTT

size: .
D: TRBD2
J: TRBJ2-5
length: 16
V: TRBV10-3
CDR3: CAISDRPSGVQETQYF
DNA: TGTGCCATCAGTGATCGCCCTAGCGGGGTTCAAGAGACCCAGTACTTC